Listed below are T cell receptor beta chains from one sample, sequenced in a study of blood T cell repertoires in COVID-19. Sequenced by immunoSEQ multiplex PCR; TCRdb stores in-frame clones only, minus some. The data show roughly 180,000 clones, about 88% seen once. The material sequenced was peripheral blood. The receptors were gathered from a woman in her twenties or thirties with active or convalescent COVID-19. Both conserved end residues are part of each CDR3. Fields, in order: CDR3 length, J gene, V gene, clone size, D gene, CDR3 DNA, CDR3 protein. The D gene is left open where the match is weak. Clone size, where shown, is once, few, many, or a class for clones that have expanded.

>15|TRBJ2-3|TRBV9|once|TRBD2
TGTGCCAGCAGCGTAGACGGCGGGGGTTCGGATACGCAGTATTTT
CASSVDGGGSDTQYF
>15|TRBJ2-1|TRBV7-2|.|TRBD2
TGTGCCAGCAGCTCCGGGACTAGCAGTTACAATGAGCAGTTCTTC
CASSSGTSSYNEQFF
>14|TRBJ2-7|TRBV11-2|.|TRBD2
TGTGCCAGCAGCTTTCTAGCGGGAGTCCACGAGCAGTACTTC
CASSFLAGVHEQYF
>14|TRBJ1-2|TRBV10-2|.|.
TGCGCCAGCAGTGAGTACAGGATTAACTATGGCTACACCTTC
CASSEYRINYGYTF
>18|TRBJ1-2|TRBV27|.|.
TGTGCCAGCAGTTTGAGTCCATTATTCCAGGGATTGGGCTATGGCTACACCTTC
CASSLSPLFQGLGYGYTF
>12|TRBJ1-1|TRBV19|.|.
TGTATCCCGCCGTCCCAGGACACTGAAGCTTTCTTT
CIPPSQDTEAFF
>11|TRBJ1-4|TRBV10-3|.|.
TGTGCCATCAGCGACAGTGAAAAACTGTTTTTT
CAISDSEKLFF
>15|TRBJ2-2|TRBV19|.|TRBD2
TGTGCCAGTAGTCCAAACGGCGGGGGTGGCGGGGAGCTGTTTTTT
CASSPNGGGGGELFF
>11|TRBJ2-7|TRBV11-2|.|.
TGTGCCAGCAGCCCACGGTTCGAGCAGTACTTC
CASSPRFEQYF
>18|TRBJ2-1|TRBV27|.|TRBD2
TGTGCCAGCAGTTTATACACCAGCGGGAGTTTCGCCTACAATGAGCAGTTCTTC
CASSLYTSGSFAYNEQFF
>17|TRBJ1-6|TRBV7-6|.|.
TGTGCCAGCAGCGAAGTGGCGGGGGCCGGTTTGATTCGGCCCCTCCACTTT
CASSEVAGAGLIRPLHF
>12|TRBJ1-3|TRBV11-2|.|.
TGTGCCAGCAGTGGGCTCGCAAACACCATATATTTT
CASSGLANTIYF
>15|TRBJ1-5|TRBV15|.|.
TGTGCCACCAGCAGAGATCTAGGGGGGGCTCAGCCCCAGCATTTT
CATSRDLGGAQPQHF
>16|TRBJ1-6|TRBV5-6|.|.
TGTGCCAGCAGCTTAGGGAGGAGCTCCTATAATTCACCCCTCCACTTT
CASSLGRSSYNSPLHF
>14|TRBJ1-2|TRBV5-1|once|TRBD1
TGCGCCAGCAGCTTGGAGGGACAGGGGGTAGGCTACACCTTC
CASSLEGQGVGYTF
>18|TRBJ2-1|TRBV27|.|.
TGTGCCAGCCCCTCGGGACTCCTTTTCCGAAGCTCCTACAATGAGCAGTTCTTC
CASPSGLLFRSSYNEQFF
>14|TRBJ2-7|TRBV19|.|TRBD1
TGTGCCAGTAGTATTCGGGGACAGGTCCACGAGCAGTACTTC
CASSIRGQVHEQYF
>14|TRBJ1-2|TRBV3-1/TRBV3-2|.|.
TGTGCCAGCAGTCGGGACTCTCTCAACTATGGCTACACCTTC
CASSRDSLNYGYTF
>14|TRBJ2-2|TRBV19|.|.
TGTGCCAGTGGGTCGCGGGCCAACACCGGGGAGCTGTTTTTT
CASGSRANTGELFF
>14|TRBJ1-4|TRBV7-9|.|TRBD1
TGTGCCAGCAGCCTCGGACAGGGAAGTGAAAAACTGTTTTTT
CASSLGQGSEKLFF